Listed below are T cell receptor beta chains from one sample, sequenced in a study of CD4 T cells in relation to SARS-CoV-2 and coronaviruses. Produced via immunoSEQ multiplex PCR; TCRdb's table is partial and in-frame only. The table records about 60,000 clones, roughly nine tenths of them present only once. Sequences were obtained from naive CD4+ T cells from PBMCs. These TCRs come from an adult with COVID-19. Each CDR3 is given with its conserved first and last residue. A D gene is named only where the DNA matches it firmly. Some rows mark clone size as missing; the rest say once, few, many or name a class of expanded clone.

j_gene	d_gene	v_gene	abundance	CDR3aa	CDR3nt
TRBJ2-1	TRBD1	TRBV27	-	CASTHQGGWRNYNEQFF	TGTGCCAGCACCCATCAAGGGGGCTGGAGAAACTACAATGAGCAGTTCTTC
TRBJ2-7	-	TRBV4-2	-	CASSQDSSDSYEQYF	TGTGCCAGCAGCCAAGATTCTAGCGACTCCTACGAGCAGTACTTC
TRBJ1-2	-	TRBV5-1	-	CASSLAAWGDGYTF	TGCGCCAGCAGCTTGGCGGCGTGGGGGGATGGCTACACCTTC
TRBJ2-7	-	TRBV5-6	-	CASSSSRRSTRQYF	TGTGCCAGCAGCTCCTCCAGGCGATCTACGAGGCAGTACTTC
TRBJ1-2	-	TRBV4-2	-	CASSQDAGNYYGYTF	TGTGCCAGCAGCCAAGACGCAGGGAACTACTATGGCTACACCTTC
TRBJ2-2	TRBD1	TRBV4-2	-	CASSPDRLGLGTGELFF	TGTGCCAGCAGCCCGGACAGGTTGGGCTTGGGCACCGGGGAGCTGTTTTTT
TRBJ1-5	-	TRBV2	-	CASSQSRGNSNQPQHF	TGTGCCAGCAGCCAGAGTAGGGGAAATAGCAATCAGCCCCAGCATTTT
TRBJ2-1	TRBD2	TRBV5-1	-	CASSLGGTSGYNEQFF	TGCGCCAGCAGCTTGGGGGGGACTAGCGGTTACAATGAGCAGTTCTTC
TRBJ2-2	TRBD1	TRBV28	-	CASKAGQGLSGELFF	TGTGCCAGCAAGGCGGGACAGGGTCTATCCGGGGAGCTGTTTTTT
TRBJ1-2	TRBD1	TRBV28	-	CASSLGDRAGYTF	TGTGCCAGCAGTTTAGGGGACAGGGCTGGCTACACCTTC
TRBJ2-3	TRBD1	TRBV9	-	CASRRGPSTHTDTQYF	TGTGCCAGCAGGAGGGGGCCATCTACCCACACAGATACGCAGTATTTT
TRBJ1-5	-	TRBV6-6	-	CASTQRTDQPQHF	TGTGCCAGCACACAAAGGACCGATCAGCCCCAGCATTTT
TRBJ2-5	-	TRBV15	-	CATRKGGFETQYF	TGTGCCACCAGAAAGGGGGGATTTGAGACCCAGTACTTC
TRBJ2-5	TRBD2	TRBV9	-	CASSPSGRGRETQYF	TGTGCCAGCAGCCCTAGCGGGAGAGGCCGTGAGACCCAGTACTTC
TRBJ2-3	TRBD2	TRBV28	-	CASSPLILAEGPTDTQYF	TGTGCCAGCAGTCCCCTTATTCTAGCGGAGGGACCCACAGATACGCAGTATTTT
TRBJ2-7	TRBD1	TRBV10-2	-	CASSETAGGLYEQYF	TGCGCCAGCAGTGAGACGGCAGGGGGCTTATACGAGCAGTACTTC
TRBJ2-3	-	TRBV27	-	CASRPRSRTDTQYF	TGTGCCAGCAGGCCGAGGAGTCGAACAGATACGCAGTATTTT
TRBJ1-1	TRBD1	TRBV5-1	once	CASSLGGTESEAFF	TGCGCCAGCAGCTTGGGTGGGACAGAGTCTGAAGCTTTCTTT
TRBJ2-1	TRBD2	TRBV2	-	CASSVLGLAAYNEQFF	TGTGCCAGCAGTGTCCTGGGACTAGCGGCCTACAATGAGCAGTTCTTC
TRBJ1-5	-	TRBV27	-	CASSFLNSNQPQHF	TGTGCCAGCAGTTTTTTGAATAGCAATCAGCCCCAGCATTTT
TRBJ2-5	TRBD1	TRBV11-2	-	CASRGPGTGRLETQYF	TGTGCCAGCAGGGGTCCTGGGACAGGGAGGCTTGAGACCCAGTACTTC
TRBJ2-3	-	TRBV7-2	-	CASSLVGTPQGTQYF	TGTGCCAGCAGCTTAGTTGGGACTCCCCAGGGTACGCAGTATTTT
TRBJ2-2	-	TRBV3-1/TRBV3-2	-	CASTGIVNTGELFF	TGTGCCAGCACCGGTATCGTGAACACCGGGGAGCTGTTTTTT
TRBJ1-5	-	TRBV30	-	CAWGYRARQQPQHF	TGTGCCTGGGGATACAGGGCTCGGCAACAGCCCCAGCATTTT
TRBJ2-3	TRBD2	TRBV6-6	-	CASSPRASGTDTQYF	TGTGCCAGCAGCCCCCGGGCTAGCGGGACAGATACGCAGTATTTT
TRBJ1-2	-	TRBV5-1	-	CASSLDADYGYTF	TGCGCCAGCAGCTTGGATGCGGACTATGGCTACACCTTC
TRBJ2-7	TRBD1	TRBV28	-	CASSPETGPYEQYF	TGTGCCAGCAGTCCGGAGACAGGGCCCTACGAGCAGTACTTC
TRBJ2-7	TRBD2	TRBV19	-	CASSITSGRIDTYEQYF	TGTGCCAGTAGTATCACTAGCGGGAGGATCGATACCTACGAGCAGTACTTC
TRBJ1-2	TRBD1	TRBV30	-	CAWSGGQGALDISSPYGYTF	TGTGCCTGGAGTGGGGGACAGGGGGCGCTTGATATATCTTCCCCCTATGGCTACACCTTC
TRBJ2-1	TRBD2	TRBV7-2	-	CASSLGSQTSVWNEQFF	TGTGCCAGCAGCTTAGGCTCGCAGACTAGCGTATGGAATGAGCAGTTCTTC
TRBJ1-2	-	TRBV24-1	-	CATSEGPHYGYTF	TGTGCCACCAGTGAAGGGCCCCACTATGGCTACACCTTC
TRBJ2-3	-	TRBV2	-	CASRVPGTDTQYF	TGTGCCAGCAGGGTCCCGGGCACAGATACGCAGTATTTT
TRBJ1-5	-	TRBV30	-	CAWSVYGSSNQPQHF	TGTGCCTGGAGTGTTTATGGAAGTAGCAATCAGCCCCAGCATTTT
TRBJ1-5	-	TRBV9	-	CASSVGGDSNQPQHF	TGTGCCAGCAGCGTAGGTGGGGACAGCAATCAGCCCCAGCATTTT
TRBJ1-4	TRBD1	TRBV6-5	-	CASSPDRGRGKLFF	TGTGCCAGCAGTCCGGACAGGGGGCGAGGAAAACTGTTTTTT
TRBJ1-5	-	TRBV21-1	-	CASSKKTGGRSNQPQHF	TGTGCCAGCAGCAAAAAGACAGGGGGAAGGAGCAATCAGCCCCAGCATTTT
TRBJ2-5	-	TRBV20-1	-	CSASDGQETQYF	TGCAGTGCTAGTGACGGGCAAGAGACCCAGTACTTC
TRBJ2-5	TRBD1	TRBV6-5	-	CASSYSGQGLETQYF	TGTGCCAGCAGTTACTCCGGACAGGGGTTAGAGACCCAGTACTTC
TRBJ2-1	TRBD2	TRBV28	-	CASSNSGRADNEQFF	TGTGCCAGCAGCAATAGCGGGAGGGCGGACAATGAGCAGTTCTTC
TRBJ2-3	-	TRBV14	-	CASSQDLVRTQYF	TGTGCCAGCAGCCAAGATCTAGTCCGTACGCAGTATTTT
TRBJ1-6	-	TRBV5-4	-	CASRAGDNSPLHF	TGTGCCAGCAGGGCAGGGGATAATTCACCCCTCCACTTT
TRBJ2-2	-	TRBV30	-	CAWSTFSRNTGELFF	TGTGCCTGGAGTACCTTCAGCCGAAACACCGGGGAGCTGTTTTTT
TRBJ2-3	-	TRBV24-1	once	CATSDLNLGLSTDTQYF	TGTGCCACCAGTGATTTAAACCTCGGGCTTAGCACAGATACGCAGTATTTT
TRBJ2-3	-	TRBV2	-	CASSPGTHIADTQYF	TGTGCCAGCAGTCCCGGGACGCACATTGCGGATACGCAGTATTTT
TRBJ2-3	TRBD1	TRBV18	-	CASSKGQGGNTDTQYF	TGTGCCAGCTCAAAAGGACAGGGTGGAAACACAGATACGCAGTATTTT